What follows are 25 T cell receptor beta chains derived from one specimen sequenced in a study of control samples from healthy donors and cancer patients. Profiling relied on immunoSEQ multiplex PCR, and the TCRdb table lists in-frame clones only, not all of them. The table has around 84,000 clones, roughly 89% seen once; the top ten hold around a sixth. The sample was blood. The receptors here all came from a man aged 25 to 40 in good health.

The V and J genes are TRBV30 and TRBJ1-1; D is uncertain. CDR3 length: 13 amino acids. V gave up 1 base and J gave up 0 bases, with 6 bases separating them. In germline, CDR1 is GTSNPN, CDR2 SVGIG (reference sequence). The CDR3 DNA reads as TGTGCCTGGAGTGGCCCTCTGAACACTGAAGCTTTCTTT. Its protein product is CAWSGPLNTEAFF.

This CDR3 is CASSETGNYGYTF. As DNA, the CDR3 is TGTGCCAGCAGTGAAACCGGTAACTATGGCTACACCTTC. The gene calls are TRBV2 and TRBJ1-2; D is undetermined. Germline V gene data show CDR1 as SNHLY and CDR2 as FYNNEI. V was shortened by 2 bases and J by 1 base, with 5 bases between the two germline ends. This CDR3 is built from 13 residues.

The J gene is TRBJ2-1, the V gene TRBV9, with 7 bases matching TRBD2. Germline loops: CDR1 SGDLS, CDR2 YYNGEE. With 0 bases clipped from V and 9 bases from J, the junction kept 9 bases outside the gene matches. CDR3 length: 15 amino acids. CDR3 sequence reads: CASSVVGGASGEQFF. Written as DNA, the CDR3 is TGTGCCAGCAGCGTAGTAGGTGGGGCTAGCGGTGAGCAGTTCTTC. The entire variable domain, with the rest obtained from reference TRBV9 and TRBJ2-1, is as follows: DSGVTQTPKHLITATGQRVTLRCSPRSGDLSVYWYQQSLDQGLQFLIQYYNGEERAKGNILERFSAQQFPDLHSELNLSSLELGDSALYFCASSVVGGASGEQFFGPGTRLTVL.

V is TRBV10-3 and J is TRBJ1-4; TRBD1 aligns across 7 bases. V lost 2 bases and J lost 7; bases outside the gene matches: 7. Per the germline V gene, CDR1 is ENHRY and CDR2 is SYGVKD. This CDR3 is 15 amino acids long. CDR3 residues: CAISEGDSRSEKLFF. The CDR3 DNA reads TGTGCCATCAGTGAGGGGGACAGTCGCAGTGAAAAACTGTTTTTT.

The chain has TRBV7-3 and TRBJ2-7, with 10 nucleotides matching TRBD2. Germline CDR1 reads SGHTA; CDR2 reads FQGTGA. This CDR3 comprises 14 residues. V was pared by 5 bases and J by 9 bases, with 10 bases of the junction left unmatched. Here the CDR3 DNA reads TGTGCCAGCAGCCCTAGCGGGAGCAAGGTCATGCAGTACTTC. Amino acids: CASSPSGSKVMQYF.

The CDR3 DNA follows: TGTGCCAGCAGTTACTCGCGTGGGGGGGCTCACAATGAGCAGTTCTTC. Translated: CASSYSRGGAHNEQFF. This rearrangement joins TRBV6-5 to TRBJ2-1, with TRBD2 as a possible D gene (7 bases). Per germline, CDR1 MNHEY and CDR2 SVGAGI. V lost 0 bases and J lost 5, with 14 bases in between. The CDR3 has 16 amino acids.

This clone was picked up one time. J is TRBJ2-7 and V is TRBV7-3; the D gene is possibly TRBD2 (6 bases). CDR3 size: 13 residues. V lost 3 bases and J lost 3, with 9 bases in between. CDR1 is SGHTA and CDR2 is FQGTGA in the germline V gene. The CDR3: CASSFQAGYEQYF. The CDR3 DNA sequence: TGTGCCAGCAGCTTCCAAGCGGGCTACGAGCAGTACTTC.

The chain is built from TRBV12-3 or TRBV12-4 and TRBJ2-5; D not certain. This CDR3 is 13 amino acids long. V lost 1 base to trimming and J lost 5 bases, with 8 bases between them. CDR3 region: CASSLGQPETQYF. The CDR3 nucleotides are TGTGCCAGCAGTTTAGGGCAGCCGGAGACCCAGTACTTC.

The V call is TRBV9, the J call TRBJ1-3; no firm D call. Germline V gives CDR1 SGDLS, CDR2 YYNGEE. V shed 0 bases and J shed 0 bases, with 10 bases lying between them. The CDR3 extends over 16 amino acids. CDR3 DNA sequence: TGTGCCAGCAGCGTAGGTAAGACCAACTCTGGAAACACCATATATTTT. Amino acids: CASSVGKTNSGNTIYF.

This clone was counted between two and nine times. The CDR3: CASSLDRMGNTIYF. In nucleotides, the CDR3 is TGTGCCAGCAGCTTGGATCGGATGGGAAACACCATATATTTT. The rearrangement joins TRBV5-5 to TRBJ1-3, with D unresolved. The CDR3 runs to 14 residues. CDR1 is SGHKS, CDR2 YYEKEE, per germline (reference sequence). Trimming pared 0 bases from V and 4 bases from J, leaving 8 bases between.

V is TRBV6-6 and J is TRBJ1-4; no reliable D call. CDR1 and CDR2 (germline): MNHNY, SVGAGI (reference sequence). Trimming took 0 bases from V and 3 from J, leaving 8 bases between them. The CDR3 is 15 amino acids. CDR3 region: CASSYSGQANEKLFF. Here the CDR3 DNA reads TGTGCCAGCAGTTACTCAGGCCAGGCTAATGAAAAACTGTTTTTT.

This chain links TRBV5-1 with TRBJ2-7; 11 bases align to TRBD1. Germline CDR1 and CDR2: SGHRS and YFSETQ. The CDR3 is made up of 15 amino acids. V gave up 3 bases and J gave up 4 bases; unmatched junction bases: 6. The DNA for the CDR3 is TGCGCCAGCAGCTACGGGACAGGGGGGCGATACGAGCAGTACTTC. Its protein is CASSYGTGGRYEQYF.

The V call is TRBV28, the J call TRBJ1-2; D perhaps matches TRBD1 (5 bases). Per germline, CDR1 MDHEN and CDR2 SYDVKM. The V and J ends lost 6 bases and 8 bases respectively, with 19 bases between them. The CDR3 spans 14 residues. The DNA of the CDR3 is TGTGCCAGCAGCCTCCAAGGGGCTCCCGGGGGCTACACCTTC. Translated, it gives CASSLQGAPGGYTF.

The chain joins TRBV25-1 to TRBJ2-5; maybe TRBD2 (5 bases). The germline CDR1 and CDR2 sequences are MGHDK and SYGVNS. V was clipped by 1 base and J by 10 bases, with 7 bases between them. This CDR3 spans 11 amino acids. The CDR3 region is CASSELGVQYF. The DNA for the CDR3 is TGTGCCAGCAGTGAATTGGGAGTCCAGTACTTC.

The CDR3 spells CSVRQGATEAFF. CDR3 DNA sequence: TGCAGCGTCCGACAGGGGGCCACTGAAGCTTTCTTT. This rearrangement joins TRBV29-1 to TRBJ1-1; 10 bases map to TRBD1. Germline CDR1 is SQVTM and CDR2 is ANQGSEA. After removal of 6 bases from V and 4 bases from J, the junction contained 2 bases not matched to a gene. This CDR3 is 12 amino acids long.

The CDR3 region is CASSQTGSSGANVLTF. The CDR3 DNA is TGCGCCAGCAGTCAGACTGGGAGCTCTGGGGCCAACGTCCTGACTTTC. V and J are TRBV23-1 and TRBJ2-6; D might be TRBD2 (5 bases). TRBV23-1 is filed as an ORF, its function uncertain. Trimming took 3 bases from V and 0 from J, leaving 9 bases between them. The CDR3 is made up of 16 amino acids.

V is TRBV25-1 and J is TRBJ1-6; D remains ambiguous. Trimming stripped 1 base from V and 6 bases from J, with 7 bases between. Germline V CDR1 and CDR2: MGHDK, SYGVNS. The CDR3 is made up of 14 amino acids. This CDR3 reads CASSESGSNSPLHF. As DNA, the CDR3 is TGTGCCAGCAGTGAATCGGGCAGTAATTCACCCCTCCACTTT.

This clone was seen a single time. V and J are TRBV19 and TRBJ1-5; TRBD1 aligns across 9 bases. Germline CDR1 LNHDA, CDR2 SQIVND (reference sequence). Trimming at V came to 5 bases and at J to 7 bases, leaving 3 bases not matched to a gene. This CDR3 comprises 13 residues. The CDR3: CASSGTGMQPQHF. The CDR3, as DNA: TGTGCCAGTAGTGGGACAGGGATGCAGCCCCAGCATTTT.

The J gene is TRBJ1-3, the V gene TRBV2; D is unresolved. CDR3 length: 16 residues. In germline, CDR1 is SNHLY, CDR2 FYNNEI. V lost 5 bases, J lost 0 bases, and 14 bases lay in between. This CDR3 is CASSQLTPASGNTIYF. In DNA form, the CDR3 reads TGTGCCAGCAGTCAATTAACCCCTGCCTCTGGAAACACCATATATTTT.

The chain employs TRBV18 and TRBJ1-4; TRBD1 is a possible D gene (5 bases). The CDR3 covers 16 residues. The V end was cut by 7 bases, the J end by 2 bases, with 17 bases between. The germline CDR1 and CDR2 sequences are KGHSH and LQKENI. CDR3 protein: CASLATGLYTNEKLFF. The CDR3 region has the DNA TGTGCCAGCTTAGCAACAGGACTTTACACTAATGAAAAACTGTTTTTT.

The chain employs TRBV11-3 and TRBJ1-1; D is unresolved. Trimming removed 1 base at V and 4 bases at J, with 7 bases between. CDR3 length: 13 amino acids. Per the germline V gene, CDR1 is SGHNT and CDR2 is YENEEA. This CDR3 reads CASSLGWATEAFF. The CDR3 DNA is TGTGCCAGCAGCTTAGGCTGGGCCACTGAAGCTTTCTTT.

The rearrangement links TRBV24-1 to TRBJ2-7, with 7 positions matching TRBD2. Germline CDR1 is KGHDR and CDR2 is SFDVKD. The CDR3 is 19 amino acids. V lost 5 bases to trimming and J lost 7 bases; unmatched junction nucleotides: 25. The CDR3 nucleotides are TGTGCCACCAGTGTTGTGTGGGAGGGACCCCAACTCGACCAACTAGAGCAGTACTTC. Protein: CATSVVWEGPQLDQLEQYF.

This chain uses TRBV6-5 with TRBJ2-5; D is uncertain. This CDR3 comprises 14 residues. Trimming removed 3 bases at V and 0 bases at J, with 8 bases between. Germline lookup yields CDR1 MNHEY and CDR2 SVGAGI. As DNA, the CDR3 is TGTGCCAGCAGTTATCTAGATAACCAAGAGACCCAGTACTTC. Protein sequence: CASSYLDNQETQYF.

The chain uses TRBV12-3 or TRBV12-4 and TRBJ1-5; D is possibly TRBD1 (5 bases). This CDR3 has 11 residues. Trimming left V 3 bases short and J 11 bases short, with 8 bases between. In DNA form, the CDR3 reads TGTGCCAGCAGTTTGGGGGACTCCCAGCATTTT. It codes for CASSLGDSQHF.

This clone has only one observation. The V call is TRBV3-1 (or the pseudogene TRBV3-2), the J call TRBJ2-7; unclear D gene. The CDR3 length is 13 residues. V was shortened by 4 bases and J by 7 bases, with 14 bases between the two germline ends. Germline V gene lookup returns CDR1 LGHDT and CDR2 YNNKEL (reference sequence). The CDR3, as DNA: TGTGCCAGCAGCCCGTCTATGGTGGGGGAGCAGTACTTC. Encoded protein: CASSPSMVGEQYF.